One sample yielded the 7 T cell receptor beta chains listed below, sequenced in a study of long-term antiretroviral therapy in people with HIV. Sequencing relied on immunoSEQ assay v3.0, run at survey level. Libraries were prepared by immunoSEQ multiplex PCR; TCRdb keeps only in-frame clonotypes and omits some of them. This table has about 35,000 clones, roughly 74% appearing once. Source: unsorted PBMCs, taken 3 years after starting antiretroviral therapy. The receptors come from a man aged 50 or older with HIV.

The V call is TRBV11-3, the J call TRBJ2-1; 11 bases are shared with TRBD1. This CDR3 is 15 amino acids long. With V trimmed by 3 bases and J by 7 bases, 5 bases remained unmatched. Germline assignment: CDR1 SGHNT and CDR2 YENEEA. The CDR3 protein is CASSFGQGARNEQFF. CDR3 in DNA: TGTGCCAGCAGCTTTGGACAGGGGGCGCGAAATGAGCAGTTCTTC.

The chain recombines TRBV5-1 with TRBJ2-1; 10 positions match TRBD2. Germline trimming cut 5 bases from V and 3 bases from J; bases unmatched to any gene: 8. This CDR3 has 16 residues. Germline CDR1 and CDR2: SGHRS and YFSETQ. CDR3 region: CASRPLGLAVYNEQFF. As DNA, the CDR3 is TGCGCCAGCAGGCCCCTCGGACTAGCGGTCTACAATGAGCAGTTCTTC.

The chain's CDR3 is CASSTFRAPEDYGYTF. CDR3 bases: TGTGCCAGCAGCACTTTCCGGGCCCCCGAGGACTATGGCTACACCTTC. The J gene is TRBJ1-2, the V gene TRBV7-2; no clear D. CDR1 is SGHTA, CDR2 FQGNSA, per germline. Deletions cut 5 bases from V and 3 bases from J, with 19 bases between. This CDR3 is built from 16 residues.

V and J are TRBV2 and TRBJ2-3; D unresolved. The CDR3 totals 14 residues. CDR1 is SNHLY, CDR2 FYNNEI, per germline. Trimming cost V 5 bases and J 0 bases, with 9 bases left between them. CDR3 coding DNA: TGTGCCAGCAGTCTAGGGAAGAGCACAGATACGCAGTATTTT. Protein sequence: CASSLGKSTDTQYF.

The chain uses TRBV7-2 and TRBJ2-7, with TRBD1 matching 8 bases. This CDR3 is built from 16 residues. Losses at the gene ends were 6 bases for V and 7 bases for J; bases not matched to a gene: 17. CDR1 is SGHTA, CDR2 FQGNSA, per germline. For the CDR3, the DNA is TGTGCCAGCAGGTTATCCTCTAGGACAGGGCGAGGAGAGCAGTACTTC. Translated, it gives CASRLSSRTGRGEQYF.

The gene calls are TRBV14 and TRBJ2-7, with D possibly matching TRBD1 (5 bases). Germline lookup yields CDR1 SGHDN and CDR2 FVKESK. The CDR3 has 15 amino acids. The V and J ends lost 3 bases and 3 bases respectively, with 15 bases between them. The chain's CDR3 is CASSQRTGTGYEQYF. DNA of the CDR3: TGTGCCAGCAGCCAGCGGACCGGTACAGGCTACGAGCAGTACTTC.

The chain is built from TRBV11-2 and TRBJ1-5; D uncertain. Between the trimmed V and J ends, which lost 3 bases and 0 bases, there was a span of 15 bases. The CDR3 length is 17 residues. Germline CDR1 is SGHAT and CDR2 is FQNNGV. The CDR3 DNA reads as TGTGCCAGCAGCTTTAATTCGAGGGAGTATAGCAATCAGCCCCAGCATTTT. It translates to CASSFNSREYSNQPQHF. The entire variable domain, with the rest obtained from reference TRBV11-2 and TRBJ1-5, is as follows: EAGVAQSPRYKIIEKRQSVAFWCNPISGHATLYWYQQILGQGPKLLIQFQNNGVVDDSQLPKDRFSAERLKGVDSTLKIQPAKLEDSAVYLCASSFNSREYSNQPQHFGDGTRLSIL.